This T cell receptor (beta chain) emerged from a study of vaccination and CD4 T cells after COVID-19. Overall study context: Investigators drew the post-COVID samples a median roughly 98 days after diagnosis, with a range of 35 to 161.

The Oncomine TCR Beta short-read assay sequenced DNA from cultured CD4+ T cells. TCRdb ran MiXCR on the PCR reads and lists one entry per CDR3 protein. In the table there are 5,000 to 6,000 distinct CDR3 sequences, less than 70% of which are singletons. V gave up 6 bases and J gave up 6 bases, with 17 bases separating them. The CDR3 covers 15 residues. Germline V gives CDR1 MNHNS, CDR2 SASEGT. In regard to this clonotype: Its antigen is undetermined.

Sample treatment: approximately nine-day PBMC culture with coronavirus spike peptide pools or control peptides (ViraFEST assay). Samples of CD4+ T cells were obtained from the unexposed donor before the COVID-19 pandemic (2011-2018). TCR sequencing followed the expansion of antigen-specific T cells with peptide pools in ViraFEST. A half-volume replacement of the medium with fresh IL-2 medium was performed on days 3 and 7. This TCR was sampled from a human donor in good health. The chain uses TRBV6-1 and TRBJ2-2, with a weak D call TRBD2 (6 bases). The sequencing input was CD4+ T cells from blood, cultured in vitro. The CDR3 DNA reads TGTGCCAGCAGCCCCACCCTTAGCGGTGCCGGGGAGCTGTTTTTT. This codes for CASSPTLSGAGELFF.